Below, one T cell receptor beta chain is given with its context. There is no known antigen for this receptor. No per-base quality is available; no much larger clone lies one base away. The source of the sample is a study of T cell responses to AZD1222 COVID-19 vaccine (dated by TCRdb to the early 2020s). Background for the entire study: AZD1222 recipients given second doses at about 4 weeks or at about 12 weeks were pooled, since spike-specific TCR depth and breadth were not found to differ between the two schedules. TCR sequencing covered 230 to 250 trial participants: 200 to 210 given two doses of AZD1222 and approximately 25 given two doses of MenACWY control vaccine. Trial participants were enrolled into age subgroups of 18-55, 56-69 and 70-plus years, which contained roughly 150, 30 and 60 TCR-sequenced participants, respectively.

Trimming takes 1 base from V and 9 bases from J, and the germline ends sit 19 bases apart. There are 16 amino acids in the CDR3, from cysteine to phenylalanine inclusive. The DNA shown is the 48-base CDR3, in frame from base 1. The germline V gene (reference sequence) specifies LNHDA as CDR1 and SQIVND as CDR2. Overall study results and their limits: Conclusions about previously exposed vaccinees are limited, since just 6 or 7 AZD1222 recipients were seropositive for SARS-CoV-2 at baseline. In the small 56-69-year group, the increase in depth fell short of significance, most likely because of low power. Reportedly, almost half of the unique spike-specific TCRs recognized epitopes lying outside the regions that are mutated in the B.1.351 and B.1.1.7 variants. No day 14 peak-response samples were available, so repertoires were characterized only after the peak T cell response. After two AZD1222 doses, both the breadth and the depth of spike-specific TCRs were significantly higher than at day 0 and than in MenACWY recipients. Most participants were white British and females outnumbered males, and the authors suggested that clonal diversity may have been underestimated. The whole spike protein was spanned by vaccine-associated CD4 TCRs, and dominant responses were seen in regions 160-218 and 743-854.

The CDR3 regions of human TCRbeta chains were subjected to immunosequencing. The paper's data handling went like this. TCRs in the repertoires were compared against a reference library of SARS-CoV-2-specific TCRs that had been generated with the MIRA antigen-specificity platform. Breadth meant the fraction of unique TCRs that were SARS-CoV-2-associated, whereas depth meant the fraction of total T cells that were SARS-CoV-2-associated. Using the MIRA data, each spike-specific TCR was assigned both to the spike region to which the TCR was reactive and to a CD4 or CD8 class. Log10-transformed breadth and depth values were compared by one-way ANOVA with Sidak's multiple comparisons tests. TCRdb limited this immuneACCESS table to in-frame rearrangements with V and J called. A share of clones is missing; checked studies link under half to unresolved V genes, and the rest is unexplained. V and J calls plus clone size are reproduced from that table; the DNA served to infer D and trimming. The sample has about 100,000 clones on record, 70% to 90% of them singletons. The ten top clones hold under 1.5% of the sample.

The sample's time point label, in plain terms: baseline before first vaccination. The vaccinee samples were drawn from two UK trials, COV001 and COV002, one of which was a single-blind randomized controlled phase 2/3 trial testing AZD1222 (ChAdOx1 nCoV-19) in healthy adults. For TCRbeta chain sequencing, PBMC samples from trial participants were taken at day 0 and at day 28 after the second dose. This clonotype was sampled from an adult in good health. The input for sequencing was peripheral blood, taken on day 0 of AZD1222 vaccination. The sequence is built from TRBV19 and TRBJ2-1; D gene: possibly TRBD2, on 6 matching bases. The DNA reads TGTGCCAGTAGTATAGTCTGGGGACTGAGCTTCGTTGAGCAGTTCTTC. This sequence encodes CASSIVWGLSFVEQFF.